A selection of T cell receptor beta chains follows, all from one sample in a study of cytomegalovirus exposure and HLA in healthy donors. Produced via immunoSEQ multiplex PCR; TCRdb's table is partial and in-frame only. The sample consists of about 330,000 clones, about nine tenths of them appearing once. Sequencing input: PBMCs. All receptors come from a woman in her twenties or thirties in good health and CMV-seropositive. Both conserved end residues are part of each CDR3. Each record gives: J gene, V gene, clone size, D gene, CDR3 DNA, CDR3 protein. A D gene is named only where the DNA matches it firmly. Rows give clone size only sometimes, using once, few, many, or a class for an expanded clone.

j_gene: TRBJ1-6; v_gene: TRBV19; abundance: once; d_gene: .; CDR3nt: TGTGCCAGTAATACCGGGCTGGGTAATTCACCCCTCCACTTT; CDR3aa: CASNTGLGNSPLHF
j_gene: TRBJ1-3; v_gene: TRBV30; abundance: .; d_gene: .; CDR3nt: TGTGCCTGGATCAAGGGGTCTGGAAACACCATATATTTT; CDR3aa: CAWIKGSGNTIYF
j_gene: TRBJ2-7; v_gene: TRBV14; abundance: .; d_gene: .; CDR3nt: TGTGCCAGCAGCCCCAACCGTGGGGGCAGGTCGTACTTC; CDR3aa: CASSPNRGGRSYF
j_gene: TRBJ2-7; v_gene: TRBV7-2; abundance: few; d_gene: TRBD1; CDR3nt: TGTGCCAGCAGCTCGGACAGGGGGGACTACGAGCAGTACTTC; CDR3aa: CASSSDRGDYEQYF
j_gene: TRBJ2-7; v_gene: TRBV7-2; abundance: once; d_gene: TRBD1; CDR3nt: TGTGCCAGCAGCTTCTCTGGACAGGGATCCTACGAGCAGTACTTC; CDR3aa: CASSFSGQGSYEQYF
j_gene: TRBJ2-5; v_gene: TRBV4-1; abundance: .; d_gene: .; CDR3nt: TGCGCCAGCAGCCATCCCGCAGGGCGGTACCAAGAGACCCAGTACTTC; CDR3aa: CASSHPAGRYQETQYF
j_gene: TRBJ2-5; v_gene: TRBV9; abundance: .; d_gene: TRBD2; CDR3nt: TGTGCCAGCAGCGTTCGGTCTAGCGGGAGTTCTCAAGAGACCCAGTACTTC; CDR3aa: CASSVRSSGSSQETQYF
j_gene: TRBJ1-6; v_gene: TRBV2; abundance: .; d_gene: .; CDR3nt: TGTGCCAGCAGTGAAGGAGACCAGGTAACGGCACCCCTCCACTTT; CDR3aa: CASSEGDQVTAPLHF
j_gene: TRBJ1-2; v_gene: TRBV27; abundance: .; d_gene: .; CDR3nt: TGTGCCAGCAGTTTATCGGTGGGGGGCGGTGGCTACACCTTC; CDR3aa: CASSLSVGGGGYTF
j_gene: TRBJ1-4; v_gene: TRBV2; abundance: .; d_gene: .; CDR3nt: TGTGCCAGCAGTGAATCGGAAAAAGAAAAACTGTTTTTT; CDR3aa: CASSESEKEKLFF
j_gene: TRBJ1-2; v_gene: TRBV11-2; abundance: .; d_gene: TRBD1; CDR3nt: TGTGCCAGCAGCTTAGGGGCAGGGGGTTATGGCTACACCTTC; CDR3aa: CASSLGAGGYGYTF
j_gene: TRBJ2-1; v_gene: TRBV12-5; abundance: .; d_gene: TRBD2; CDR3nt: TGTGCTAGTGGTCTTAGCGGGAGCGGCGATGAGCAGTTCTTC; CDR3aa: CASGLSGSGDEQFF
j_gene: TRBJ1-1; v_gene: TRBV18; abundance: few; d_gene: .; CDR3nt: TGTGCCAGCTCACCAGTGGCAGGGACGAACACTGAAGCTTTCTTT; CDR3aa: CASSPVAGTNTEAFF
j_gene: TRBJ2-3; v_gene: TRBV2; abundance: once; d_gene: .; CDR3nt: TGTGCCAGCAGTGACGGCGGGACTAGCACAGATACGCAGTATTTT; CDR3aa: CASSDGGTSTDTQYF
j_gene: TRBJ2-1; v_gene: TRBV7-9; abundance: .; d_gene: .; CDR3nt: TGTGCCAGCAGCCCGCCGGGGCAGCCGATGTACAATGAGCAGTTCTTC; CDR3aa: CASSPPGQPMYNEQFF
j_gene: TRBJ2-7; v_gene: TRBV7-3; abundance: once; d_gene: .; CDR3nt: TGTGCCAGCAGCTTATCCCCTCTATACGAGCAGTACTTC; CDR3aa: CASSLSPLYEQYF
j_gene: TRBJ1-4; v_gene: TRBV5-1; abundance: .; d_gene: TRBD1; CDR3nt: TGCGCCAGCAGCGTGACAGGGCAGAATGAAAAACTGTTTTTT; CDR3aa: CASSVTGQNEKLFF
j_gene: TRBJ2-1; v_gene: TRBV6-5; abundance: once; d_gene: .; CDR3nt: TGTGCCAGCAGTTATGACCTTCAGCCGGACAGCAATGAGCAGTTCTTC; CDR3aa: CASSYDLQPDSNEQFF
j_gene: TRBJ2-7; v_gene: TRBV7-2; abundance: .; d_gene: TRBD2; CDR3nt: TGTGCCAGCAGCTTAGTAGCGGGGGGATACGAGCAGTACTTC; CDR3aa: CASSLVAGGYEQYF
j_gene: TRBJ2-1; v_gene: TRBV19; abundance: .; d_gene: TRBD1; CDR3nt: TGTGCCAGTAGTATAGGACAGGGGGCAAACTATGAGCAGTTCTTC; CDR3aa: CASSIGQGANYEQFF
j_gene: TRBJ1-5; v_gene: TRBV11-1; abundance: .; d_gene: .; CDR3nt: TGTGCCAGCAGCACTGGGGCCAATCAGCCCCAGCATTTT; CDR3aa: CASSTGANQPQHF
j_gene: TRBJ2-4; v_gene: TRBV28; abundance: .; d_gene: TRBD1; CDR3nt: TGTGCCAGCAATAAAGGACAGGGCGGAAACATTCAGTACTTC; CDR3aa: CASNKGQGGNIQYF
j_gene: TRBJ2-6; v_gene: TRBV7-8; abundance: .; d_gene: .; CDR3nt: TGTGCCAGCAGCCCCCGACAGGTCCGCTCTGGGGCCAACGTCCTGACTTTC; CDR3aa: CASSPRQVRSGANVLTF
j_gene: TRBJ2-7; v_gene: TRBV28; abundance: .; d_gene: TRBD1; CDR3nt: TGTGCCAGCAATTGGCAGGGGGCGTCTTACGAGCAGTACTTC; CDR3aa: CASNWQGASYEQYF
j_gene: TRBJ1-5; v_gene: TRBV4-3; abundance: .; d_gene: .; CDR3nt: TGCGCCAGCAGCCAAGGAAGGTTCCTCAATCAGCCCCAGCATTTT; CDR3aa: CASSQGRFLNQPQHF
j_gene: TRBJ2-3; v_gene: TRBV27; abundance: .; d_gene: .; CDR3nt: TGTGCCAGCAGTCCACAGGGGACTCTCCCCACAGATACGCAGTATTTT; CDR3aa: CASSPQGTLPTDTQYF
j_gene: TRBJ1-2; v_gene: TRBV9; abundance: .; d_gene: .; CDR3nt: TGTGCCAGCAGCGACCCCCCGGGGCGGGAGGCTAACTATGGCTACACCTTC; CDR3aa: CASSDPPGREANYGYTF
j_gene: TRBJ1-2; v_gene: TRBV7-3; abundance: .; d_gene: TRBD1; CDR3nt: TGTGCCAGCAGCTTACCAGGGGGTTATGGCTACACCTTC; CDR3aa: CASSLPGGYGYTF
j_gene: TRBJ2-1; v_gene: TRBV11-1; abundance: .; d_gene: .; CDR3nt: TGTGCCAGCAGCTTCACGCGGACTTACAATGAGCAGTTCTTC; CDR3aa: CASSFTRTYNEQFF
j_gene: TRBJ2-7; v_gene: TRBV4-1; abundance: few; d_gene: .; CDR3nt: TGCGCCAGCAGCCAAGCCGAGGTGGGGGGCTACGAGCAGTACTTC; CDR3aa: CASSQAEVGGYEQYF
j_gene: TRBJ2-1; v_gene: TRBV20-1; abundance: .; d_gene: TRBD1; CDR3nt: TGCAGTGCTAGCGGGACAGCCGAGCAGTTCTTC; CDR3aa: CSASGTAEQFF
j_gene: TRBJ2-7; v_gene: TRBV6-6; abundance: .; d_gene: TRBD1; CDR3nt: TGTGCCAGCAGTTTTTCGGGACAGGGGATAATCTACGAGCAGTACTTC; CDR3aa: CASSFSGQGIIYEQYF
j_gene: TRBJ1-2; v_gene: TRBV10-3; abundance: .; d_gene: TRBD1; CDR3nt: TGTGCCATCAGGGGGACAGGGGACTATGGCTACACCTTC; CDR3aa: CAIRGTGDYGYTF
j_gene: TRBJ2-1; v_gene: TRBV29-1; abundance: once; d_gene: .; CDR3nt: TGCAGCGTTGAAGACACCCCCGCGGACTTCTTC; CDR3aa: CSVEDTPADFF
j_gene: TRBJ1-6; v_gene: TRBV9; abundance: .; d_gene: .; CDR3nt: TGTGCCAGCAGTAATTCCTATAATTCACCCCTCCACTTT; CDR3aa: CASSNSYNSPLHF
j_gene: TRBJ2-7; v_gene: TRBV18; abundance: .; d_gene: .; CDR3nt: TGTGCCAGCTCACCGGGTTTTCATTCCTACGAGCAGTACTTC; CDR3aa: CASSPGFHSYEQYF
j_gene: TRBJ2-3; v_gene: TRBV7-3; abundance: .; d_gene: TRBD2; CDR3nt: TGTGCCAGCAGCCCCGATGGGACTAGTCACACAGATACGCAGTATTTT; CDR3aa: CASSPDGTSHTDTQYF
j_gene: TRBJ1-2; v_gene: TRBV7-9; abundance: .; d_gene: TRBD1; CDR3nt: TGTGCCAGCAGCTCGGACAGGGGTGATGGCTACACCTTC; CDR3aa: CASSSDRGDGYTF